Sequencing of this T cell receptor (beta chain) was carried out in a study of blood T cell repertoires in COVID-19 (dated by TCRdb to about 2020). Broadly, across the study: Collaborator samples came from the United States, Italy and Spain and covered acute and convalescent phases of COVID-19. Where HLA class I and class II types were available, the types were taken from metadata supplied by the sample provider, not from assay-based typing. Nearly every sample came with metadata listing a de-identified subject ID, COVID-19 status, age in years and sex. The samples were drawn from the first 160 participants of the ongoing ImmuneRACE study and from 950 to 1,500 subjects provided by 6 global collaborators. The repertoires were made available in a free public database intended to serve as a resource for research on the immune response to SARS-CoV-2. Deeply sampled blood TCRbeta repertoires from subjects exposed to, actively infected with, or recovered from COVID-19 were included in the dataset. The prospective study material was composed of cDNA or gDNA derived from T cells, B-cell-depleted T cells, or PBMCs. Paper-wide results and their limitations: The amount of clinical and demographic metadata varied by source and participant and was provided uncurated.

The CDR3 runs 15 amino acids, cysteine and phenylalanine included. Solely the CDR3 DNA is kept, with 45 bases framed from the first base. A distance of 13 bases separates the germline ends of V and J, which lose 4 bases and 4 bases respectively. From the germline V gene (reference sequence), CDR1 is LNHDA and CDR2 is SQIVND. TCRbeta CDR3 regions were amplified from genomic DNA by means of the immunoSEQ Assay, a bias-controlled multiplex PCR. The original pipeline was this. Within the assay, amplification of reference gene primers was used to estimate how many nucleated cells each sample contained. To quantify the absolute abundance of each unique TCRbeta CDR3 rearrangement, sequence reads were collapsed and filtered. For each sample, productive Simpson clonality was calculated as the square root of Simpson's diversity index across productive rearrangements. What TCRdb holds here is the immuneACCESS table cut down to in-frame rearrangements. Part of the clones is not present; checked against another copy, under half of the missing clones reflect an unresolved V gene, and the others are unexplained. V, J and clone size are taken as reported in that table, and D and trimming were inferred from the DNA itself. The sample includes a few hundred thousand clones, with roughly 90% observed a single time. The ten top clones hold approximately 9% of the sample.

Participants in the prospective study were aged roughly 18 to 100 years, lived in approximately 26 United States geographic areas, and enrolled through a virtual design. In the prospective study, cohorts were assigned on the basis of participant-reported clinical history obtained from a screening survey and a study questionnaire. For ImmuneRACE Cohort 3, a participant was defined as recovered based on two consecutive negative NP/OP PCR tests, clearance by a healthcare professional, or resolution of symptoms. In the prospective study, mobile phlebotomists collected whole blood, serum and a nasopharyngeal or oropharyngeal swab from each participant. Over a roughly two-month period, participants in the prospective study had the option of providing additional blood draws and questionnaires. Before DNA extraction, blood samples from the prospective study were shipped at room temperature or frozen. Regarding this clone: Its antigen is still unknown. No qualities accompany the bases; no much larger clone lies one base away.

The receptor was derived from a woman aged 18-30 years who had recovered from COVID-19. Recombination joined TRBV19 with TRBJ1-4, with a tentative D gene TRBD1 over 6 matching bases. The sequenced sample consisted of PBMCs or T cells enriched from blood (not recorded which). The CDR3 amino acid sequence is: CASSRARGSNEKLFF. The sequenced DNA: TGTGCCAGTAGTAGGGCCAGGGGTAGTAATGAAAAACTGTTTTTT.